Listed below are T cell receptor beta chains from one sample, sequenced in a study of blood T cell repertoires in COVID-19. Sequenced by immunoSEQ multiplex PCR; TCRdb stores in-frame clones only, minus some. The data show around 100,000 clones, about 88% seen once. The sample was peripheral blood. These TCRs come from a man younger than 40 in a cohort sampled during active COVID-19. Each CDR3 is given with its conserved first and last residue. D genes are given only for firm matches. Clone size is not always given. Where it is, it says once, few, many or a class for expanded clones.

cdr3_aa cdr3_nt cdr3_length j_call clone_size d_call v_call
CASRVTYGSYGYTF TGTGCCAGCAGGGTGACATATGGGAGCTATGGCTACACCTTC 14 TRBJ1-2 NA NA TRBV28
CASRPRDRDSYEQYF TGTGCCAGTAGGCCCCGGGACAGGGATTCCTACGAGCAGTACTTC 15 TRBJ2-7 NA TRBD1 TRBV19
CASASVAEAFF TGTGCCAGCGCCTCGGTCGCTGAAGCTTTCTTT 11 TRBJ1-1 NA NA TRBV25-1
CASSTWTDNQPQHF TGTGCCAGCAGCACCTGGACAGATAATCAGCCCCAGCATTTT 14 TRBJ1-5 NA NA TRBV5-6
CASSERRTYEQYF TGTGCCAGCAGTGAGAGGCGCACCTACGAGCAGTACTTC 13 TRBJ2-7 NA NA TRBV2
CASSLYVAYEQYF TGTGCCAGCAGCCTATACGTAGCCTACGAGCAGTACTTC 13 TRBJ2-7 NA NA TRBV7-8
CASSYDGTGVRAFF TGTGCCAGCAGTTACGACGGGACAGGGGTTCGGGCTTTCTTT 14 TRBJ1-1 NA TRBD1 TRBV6-2/TRBV6-3
CASSQGARYEQYF TGTGCCAGCAGTCAGGGGGCTCGGTACGAGCAGTACTTC 13 TRBJ2-7 NA TRBD1 TRBV12-3/TRBV12-4
CATSRQTGLAYEQYF TGTGCCACCAGCAGACAGACAGGACTAGCCTACGAGCAGTACTTC 15 TRBJ2-7 NA NA TRBV15
CASSQDLTVLTYEQYF TGTGCCAGCAGCCAAGATCTTACAGTTTTAACCTACGAGCAGTACTTC 16 TRBJ2-7 NA NA TRBV4-2
CASSPRVEAIYEQYF TGTGCCAGCTCACCGAGGGTGGAGGCAATCTACGAGCAGTACTTC 15 TRBJ2-7 NA NA TRBV18
CASSGDRVHYNEQFF TGTGCCAGCAGCGGTGACAGGGTTCACTACAATGAGCAGTTCTTC 15 TRBJ2-1 NA TRBD1 TRBV7-2
CATSRDLEESVDGYTF TGTGCCACCAGCAGAGATCTTGAAGAGAGTGTGGATGGCTACACCTTC 16 TRBJ1-2 few NA TRBV15
CASSDRDHGITGELFF TGTGCCAGCAGCGACAGGGACCACGGGATCACCGGGGAGCTGTTTTTT 16 TRBJ2-2 NA TRBD1 TRBV5-6
CASSSYPRQARGYEQYF TGTGCCAGCAGCTCATACCCGAGACAGGCTAGGGGGTACGAGCAGTACTTC 17 TRBJ2-7 NA NA TRBV7-9
CASSLSWPGGGYGYTF TGTGCCAGCAGTTTATCGTGGCCAGGGGGCGGTTATGGCTACACCTTC 16 TRBJ1-2 NA TRBD1 TRBV27
CASSLVSRGGDEQFF TGTGCCAGCAGCTTAGTATCAAGGGGTGGCGATGAGCAGTTCTTC 15 TRBJ2-1 NA NA TRBV7-8
CASSIEPTQGIPNEKLFF TGTGCCAGTAGTATAGAACCTACACAGGGTATTCCTAATGAAAAACTGTTTTTT 18 TRBJ1-4 NA NA TRBV19
CASSPRLTMNTEAFF TGTGCCAGCAGCCCTAGACTGACCATGAACACTGAAGCTTTCTTT 15 TRBJ1-1 NA NA TRBV5-5
CASSPLPVRKVNRQETQYF TGTGCCAGCTCACCGCTACCGGTCAGGAAGGTGAACCGACAAGAGACCCAGTACTTC 19 TRBJ2-5 NA NA TRBV18
CASSLTGTGYYNEQFF TGTGCCAGCAGTTTAACCGGGACAGGCTATTACAATGAGCAGTTCTTC 16 TRBJ2-1 NA TRBD1 TRBV6-5
CASMRASGLSYEQYF TGTGCCAGCATGAGGGCATCTGGGCTTTCCTACGAGCAGTACTTC 15 TRBJ2-7 NA NA TRBV6-5
CASSQNRAGYNEQFF TGTGCCAGCAGCCAAAATAGGGCGGGGTACAATGAGCAGTTCTTC 15 TRBJ2-1 few NA TRBV3-1/TRBV3-2
CASSFDRGSEAFF TGTGCCAGCAGTTTCGACAGGGGGTCTGAAGCTTTCTTT 13 TRBJ1-1 NA TRBD1 TRBV27
CASATGNEQFF TGTGCCAGCGCTACAGGCAATGAGCAGTTCTTC 11 TRBJ2-1 NA NA TRBV2
CASSPRTSADTQYF TGTGCCAGCAGTCCTAGGACTAGCGCAGATACGCAGTATTTT 14 TRBJ2-3 NA TRBD2 TRBV27
CASRRQIRDQPQHF TGTGCCAGCAGACGACAAATTCGAGATCAGCCCCAGCATTTT 14 TRBJ1-5 NA NA TRBV2
CASSQETGGAESYTF TGTGCCAGCAGCCAAGAAACAGGGGGTGCAGAAAGCTACACCTTC 15 TRBJ1-2 NA TRBD1 TRBV3-1/TRBV3-2
CAISEEVYNSPLHF TGTGCCATCAGTGAAGAGGTATATAATTCACCCCTCCACTTT 14 TRBJ1-6 once NA TRBV10-3
CASSTEGLAGRDTQYF TGTGCCAGCAGCACCGAGGGACTAGCGGGTCGAGATACGCAGTATTTT 16 TRBJ2-3 NA TRBD2 TRBV5-5
CASSFRERRNQEAFF TGTGCCAGCAGCTTCCGGGAACGGCGTAATCAGGAAGCTTTCTTT 15 TRBJ1-1 few NA TRBV7-9
CASSPTGVDTQYF TGTGCCAGTAGTCCCACAGGGGTAGATACGCAGTATTTT 13 TRBJ2-3 once TRBD1 TRBV19
CASSELGAGTDTQYF TGTGCCAGCAGTGAACTAGGGGCAGGCACAGATACGCAGTATTTT 15 TRBJ2-3 NA NA TRBV2
CATCGAGGASGGSYNEQFF TGCGCCACCTGCGGGGCTGGGGGCGCTTCGGGGGGTTCCTACAATGAGCAGTTCTTC 19 TRBJ2-1 NA NA TRBV23-1
CASSVETGGNTIYF TGTGCCAGCAGCGTAGAGACAGGGGGAAACACCATATATTTT 14 TRBJ1-3 NA TRBD1 TRBV9
CASSFQGAGNQPQHF TGTGCCAGCAGTTTTCAGGGGGCGGGCAATCAGCCCCAGCATTTT 15 TRBJ1-5 NA TRBD1 TRBV27
CASSYRYSGNYEQYF TGTGCCAGCAGTTACCGATATAGCGGAAACTACGAGCAGTACTTC 15 TRBJ2-7 NA NA TRBV6-5
CASSLSPPGTGRRDGYTF TGTGCCAGCAGCTTATCGCCCCCTGGGACAGGGAGAAGAGATGGCTACACCTTC 18 TRBJ1-2 once TRBD1 TRBV7-6
CASSEVAPATTGNTIYF TGTGCCAGCAGTGAAGTCGCCCCAGCAACTACTGGAAACACCATATATTTT 17 TRBJ1-3 NA NA TRBV2
CASSQELRSSYEQYF TGCGCCAGCAGCCAAGAACTCAGGTCTTCCTACGAGCAGTACTTC 15 TRBJ2-7 NA NA TRBV4-3
CASSVDTTRNTGELFF TGTGCCAGCAGCGTGGACACGACACGGAACACCGGGGAGCTGTTTTTT 16 TRBJ2-2 few NA TRBV9
CASSSRTAYYEQYF TGTGCCAGCAGCTCCCGGACAGCCTACTACGAGCAGTACTTC 14 TRBJ2-7 once NA TRBV5-5
CASSLGDREFNEQFF TGTGCCAGCAGCTTAGGGGACAGGGAATTCAATGAGCAGTTCTTC 15 TRBJ2-1 NA TRBD1 TRBV11-2